This T cell receptor beta chain was recovered during a study of blood T cell repertoires in COVID-19. Profiled with immunoSEQ multiplex PCR; TCRdb holds only in-frame clones, not every one. The table includes around 450,000 clones, about 89% detected once. The specimen was peripheral blood. The TCR originated in a woman younger than 45 with acute or convalescent COVID-19.

CDR3 in DNA: TGTGCCAGCAGCGTGGAGGGGGGGACCTCTAATGAGCAGTTCTTC. Residues: CASSVEGGTSNEQFF. This sequence joins TRBV9 and TRBJ2-1, with D perhaps matching TRBD2 (7 bases). The V end lost 2 bases, the J end lost 7 bases, and 16 bases lay between the germline ends. The length of the CDR3 is 15 residues. CDR1 and CDR2 from the germline V gene are SGDLS and YYNGEE. The entire variable domain, with the rest obtained from reference TRBV9 and TRBJ2-1, is as follows: DSGVTQTPKHLITATGQRVTLRCSPRSGDLSVYWYQQSLDQGLQFLIQYYNGEERAKGNILERFSAQQFPDLHSELNLSSLELGDSALYFCASSVEGGTSNEQFFGPGTRLTVL.